These T cell receptor beta chains were read from a single sample in a study of regulatory T cells in long-lasting Graves disease. TCRdb analysed the multiplex PCR reads with MiXCR anew, one entry per CDR3 protein. The profile shows over 450,000 distinct CDR3 sequences, around a fifth of them singletons. The specimen was peripheral blood mononuclear cells (PBMCs), collected when the disease was refractory, from a patient treated with antithyroid drugs. The receptors here all came from a female donor with Graves disease. The CDR3 runs from the conserved cysteine through the conserved F or W.

V gene: TRBV29-1; J gene: TRBJ1-1; CDR3 protein: CSGKTTGGGTEAFF
V gene: TRBV7-9; J gene: TRBJ2-7; CDR3 protein: CASSDTTRAGGSYEQYF
V gene: TRBV24-1; J gene: TRBJ1-2; CDR3 protein: CATSDFSKDYGYTF
V gene: TRBV28; J gene: TRBJ1-2; CDR3 protein: CASSYRTGGRGYTF
V gene: TRBV5-1; J gene: TRBJ2-7; CDR3 protein: CASSLGFSSYEQYF
V gene: TRBV7-2; J gene: TRBJ2-5; CDR3 protein: CASSQPPGETQYF
V gene: TRBV11-2; J gene: TRBJ2-7; CDR3 protein: CASLAPGDEQYF
V gene: TRBV7-9; J gene: TRBJ1-2; CDR3 protein: CASSLNAGDGYGYTF
V gene: TRBV5-1; J gene: TRBJ1-1; CDR3 protein: CASSLGSLGEAFF
V gene: TRBV2; J gene: TRBJ2-7; CDR3 protein: CASSEDSGVGEQYF
V gene: TRBV3-1; J gene: TRBJ2-7; CDR3 protein: CASSQDSGPQYF
V gene: TRBV3-1; J gene: TRBJ2-5; CDR3 protein: CASSQVSGTGETQYF
V gene: TRBV2; J gene: TRBJ1-1; CDR3 protein: CASSLLGTGGTEAFF
V gene: TRBV2; J gene: TRBJ2-2; CDR3 protein: CASSAPSGYANTGELFF
V gene: TRBV7-6; J gene: TRBJ2-7; CDR3 protein: CASSYTGTGLSYEQYF
V gene: TRBV20-1; J gene: TRBJ2-5; CDR3 protein: CSVPHDRAETQYF
V gene: TRBV5-8; J gene: TRBJ2-4; CDR3 protein: CASSWGIAGEENIQYF
V gene: TRBV7-9; J gene: TRBJ1-1; CDR3 protein: CASMGQSMNTEAFF
V gene: TRBV20-1; J gene: TRBJ2-5; CDR3 protein: CSAKSQKAQETQYF
V gene: TRBV27; J gene: TRBJ2-6; CDR3 protein: CASSLAWSPGQGPGANVLTF
V gene: TRBV5-5; J gene: TRBJ1-5; CDR3 protein: CASSLGQGGYLGQPQHF
V gene: TRBV20-1; J gene: TRBJ1-2; CDR3 protein: CSARDGSQGSYGYTF
V gene: TRBV3-1; J gene: TRBJ2-2; CDR3 protein: CASSQVGGFGQRTGELFF
V gene: TRBV28; J gene: TRBJ1-5; CDR3 protein: CASSTRDRVYQPQHF
V gene: TRBV7-2; J gene: TRBJ2-5; CDR3 protein: CASSLGSNEGETQYF
V gene: TRBV6-2/TRBV6-3; J gene: TRBJ2-7; CDR3 protein: CASSYRTYEQYF
V gene: TRBV11-2; J gene: TRBJ1-5; CDR3 protein: CASRPEWGQPQHF
V gene: TRBV7-9; J gene: TRBJ1-4; CDR3 protein: CASSSGTGGQNNEKLFF
V gene: TRBV28; J gene: TRBJ1-1; CDR3 protein: CASTISQGASEAFF
V gene: TRBV19; J gene: TRBJ2-7; CDR3 protein: CASAAGNSYEQYF
V gene: TRBV5-5; J gene: TRBJ1-2; CDR3 protein: CASSPAVGDYGYTF
V gene: TRBV6-1; J gene: TRBJ2-7; CDR3 protein: CASSEEDLSSYEQYF
V gene: TRBV28; J gene: TRBJ1-5; CDR3 protein: CASSFLEGEYSNQPQHF
V gene: TRBV28; J gene: TRBJ1-2; CDR3 protein: CASSSGQDPGGYTF